This T cell receptor (beta chain) was obtained from a study of blood T cells in healthy people across ages. In the study overall: Through template switching, about one barcoded beta molecule was captured per two T cells, as measured in model experiments. Whole-study results and caveats: Long-lived donors carried more naive CD4+ cells and greater diversity than aged donors. Unknown CMV status may confound age-related changes in expanded clones.

Concerning this clonotype: As yet, its antigen is unknown.

Next came a second PCR, run for about 6 to 11 cycles, which used a sample-barcoded 5' primer along with a J-beta primer mix. Each CDR3 protein is one row after TCRdb ran MiXCR on the 5' RACE reads. The sample comprises about 1.6 million distinct CDR3 sequences, about 35% of which are singletons, and roughly 10% rests with the top ten. The CDR3 is 23 residues long. The sequence came from a woman aged 30 to 39 in good health. Sample: blood. The chain carries TRBV21-1 and TRBJ2-3. TRBV21-1 is shown as a pseudogene. CDR3 amino acids: CASSKEVARTISFSELSTDTQYF. The CDR3 nucleotides are TGTGCCAGCAGCAAAGAGGTGGCCAGGACCATTTCTTTTTCGGAACTGAGCACAGATACGCAGTATTTT.